The 31 T cell receptor beta chains below all came from one sample that was sequenced in a study of blood T cells in healthy people across ages. Primers used in a second PCR of about 7 to 12 cycles were a sample-barcoded 5' primer and a J-beta primer mix. TCRdb recomputed calls from the 5' RACE reads with MiXCR, one row per CDR3 protein. The sample carries around 780,000 distinct CDR3 sequences, roughly 24% recorded once. These data also featured in a second study, about T cells of mothers and their children.

The sample was blood. These receptors all come from a boy younger than 18 in good health.

This clonotype was observed a few times. The chain couples TRBV28 to TRBJ2-3; either TRBD1 or TRBD2 may supply D (5 bases each). The CDR3 loop spans 13 amino acids. In germline, CDR1 is MDHEN, CDR2 SYDVKM. Trimming cost V 4 bases and J 6 bases, with 11 bases left between them. The CDR3 coding sequence is TGTGCCAGCAGTTCCACCTGGGACGATACGCAGTATTTT. Its translation is CASSSTWDDTQYF.

This clonotype was picked up a small number of times. V usage is TRBV20-1 and J usage is TRBJ2-5, with a tentative D call TRBD2 (7 bases). TRBJ2-7 matches the DNA end more closely, so the J call is doubtful. Germline CDR1 and CDR2: DFQATT and SNEGSKA (reference sequence). The CDR3 is made up of 16 amino acids. The CDR3 is CSARDVGGGLIYEQYF. CDR3 bases: TGCAGTGCTAGAGATGTGGGCGGGGGCCTCATTTACGAGCAGTACTTC.

This clonotype was observed a handful of times. V and J are TRBV5-1 and TRBJ2-1; TRBD2 aligns across 12 bases. The CDR3 totals 15 residues. Germline CDR1 SGHRS, CDR2 YFSETQ. V shed 4 bases, J shed 6 bases, and the junction held 5 bases outside the gene matches. The DNA of the CDR3 is TGCGCCAGCAGCATCTCTAGCGGGGGGGCCAATGAGCAGTTCTTC. Translating gives CASSISSGGANEQFF.

This clonotype was detected many times. The V and J genes are TRBV18 and TRBJ2-5, with 10 bases lining up with TRBD1. The J call is doubtful: the DNA matches TRBJ2-1 better. Germline CDR1 and CDR2: KGHSH and LQKENI. This CDR3 is 16 amino acids long. The CDR3 sequence: CASSPPGQGEKNEQFF. In nucleotides, the CDR3 is TGTGCCAGCTCACCACCCGGACAGGGGGAGAAGAATGAGCAGTTCTTC.

The V call is TRBV6-5, the J call TRBJ2-5; 13 bases align to TRBD2. This CDR3 contains 16 residues. Trimming took 4 bases from V and 4 from J; bases not matched to a gene: 6. Germline V gene data show CDR1 as MNHEY and CDR2 as SVGAGI. CDR3 sequence: CASSWTSGGIGETQYF. In DNA form, the CDR3 reads TGTGCCAGCAGTTGGACTAGCGGGGGCATCGGAGAGACCCAGTACTTC.

The rearrangement joins TRBV7-9 to TRBJ1-6, with TRBD1 matching over 7 bases. Trimming took 6 bases from V and 10 from J; bases not matched to a gene: 9. There are 14 residues in the CDR3. CDR1 is SEHNR and CDR2 is FQNEAQ in the germline V gene (reference sequence). This CDR3 reads CASRRQGTGSPLHF. The DNA for the CDR3 is TGTGCCAGCAGACGACAGGGAACAGGATCACCCCTCCACTTT.

Concerning this clonotype itself: This may come from a read error, since a much larger clone is one base off. V gene TRBV5-1 combines with J gene TRBJ2-5; D may be TRBD1 or TRBD2 (6 bases each). From germline, CDR1 is SGHRS and CDR2 YFSETQ. The CDR3 has 18 residues. The V end was cut by 1 base, the J end by 5 bases, with 24 bases between. CDR3: CASSLLSTSRGPGETQYF. CDR3 nucleotide sequence: TGCGCCAGCAGCTTGCTATCCACTAGCAGGGGCCCGGGGGAGACCCAGTACTTC.

This clonotype was seen more than once but under ten times. V and J are TRBV5-1 and TRBJ1-2, with 11 nucleotides matching TRBD1. Germline V gives CDR1 SGHRS, CDR2 YFSETQ. CDR3 length equals 13 residues. The V segment lost 4 bases and the J segment 8 bases; nucleotides outside the gene matches: 4. The CDR3, as DNA: TGCGCCAGCAGCCCCGGGACAGGGGGAGGCTACACCTTC. It translates to CASSPGTGGGYTF. Using reference TRBV5-1 and TRBJ1-2 for the parts outside the CDR3, the full variable domain is KAGVTQTPRYLIKTRGQQVTLSCSPISGHRSVSWYQQTPGQGLQFLFEYFSETQRNKGNFPGRFSGRQFSNSRSEMNVSTLELGDSALYLCASSPGTGGGYTFGSGTRLTVV.

The rearrangement joins TRBV5-1 to TRBJ2-3, with TRBD2 matching 10 bases. From germline, CDR1 is SGHRS and CDR2 YFSETQ. Losses at the gene ends were 0 bases for V and 5 bases for J; bases not matched to a gene: 12. The CDR3 is 18 residues long. CDR3 DNA sequence: TGCGCCAGCAGCTTGGCCGTAACTAGCGGGGCTCCCAGAGATACGCAGTATTTT. Its protein product is CASSLAVTSGAPRDTQYF.

The genes are TRBV4-1 and TRBJ1-2; possibly TRBD1 for D (5 bases). The germline V gene encodes CDR1 MGHRA and CDR2 YSYEKL. Trimming took off 2 bases at V and 4 bases at J, with 8 bases between the two ends. The CDR3 consists of 13 residues. CDR3 sequence reads: CASSQTGPYGYTF. The DNA for the CDR3 is TGCGCCAGCAGCCAAACAGGTCCCTATGGCTACACCTTC.

The rearrangement joins TRBV6-5 to TRBJ2-5; no clear D. From germline, CDR1 is MNHEY and CDR2 SVGAGI. The V end was cut by 0 bases, the J end by 2 bases, with 10 bases between. This CDR3 region has 15 residues. CDR3 DNA: TGTGCCAGCAGTTACTCCGGCTACCGACAAGAGACCCAGTACTTC. Its protein is CASSYSGYRQETQYF.

The chain carries TRBV20-1 and TRBJ2-5; 7 bases match TRBD2. The closer fit of TRBJ2-1 to the DNA end suggests the J call may be wrong. CDR1 and CDR2 (germline): DFQATT, SNEGSKA (reference sequence). The CDR3 sequence is 15 residues long. CDR3 residues: CSARRAGLGGNEQFF. Written as DNA, the CDR3 is TGCAGTGCCAGACGTGCGGGCCTCGGGGGGAATGAGCAGTTCTTC.

This chain connects TRBV5-1 to TRBJ1-4; maybe TRBD1 (5 bases). This CDR3 contains 15 residues. The germline V gene has CDR1 SGHRS and CDR2 YFSETQ. V was cut by 4 bases and J by 8 bases, with 18 bases left in between. The CDR3 sequence: CASSPNRQGREKLFF. CDR3 in DNA: TGCGCCAGCAGCCCAAATAGGCAGGGAAGAGAAAAACTGTTTTTT.

This clonotype has more than one count but fewer than ten. The gene calls are TRBV28 and TRBJ2-3; possibly TRBD1 for D (5 bases). CDR3 length: 13 residues. Germline CDR1 is MDHEN and CDR2 is SYDVKM. The V gene lost 5 bases and the J gene lost 2 bases, with 8 bases spanning the gap. DNA of the CDR3: TGTGCCAGCAGTCCCAGGGTCACAGATACGCAGTATTTT. Amino acids: CASSPRVTDTQYF.

The rearrangement uses TRBV3-1 and TRBJ2-1; 7 bases are a match to TRBD2. With the DNA end fitting TRBJ2-7 better, the J assignment may be wrong. Germline V CDR1 and CDR2: LGHDT, YNNKEL (reference sequence). The CDR3 consists of 14 residues. CDR3 nucleotides: TGTGCCAGCAGCCAAGAGGGGGGGGCCTACGAGCAGTACTTC. Translating gives CASSQEGGAYEQYF.

J is TRBJ2-3 and V is TRBV5-1; D ambiguous. Deletions cut 0 bases from V and 1 base from J, with 12 bases between. Germline V CDR1 and CDR2: SGHRS, YFSETQ. This CDR3 comprises 16 residues. CDR3 in DNA: TGCGCCAGCAGCTTGGGGTTGGCCGAGCGCACAGATACGCAGTATTTT. This encodes CASSLGLAERTDTQYF. Full variable domain (remainder filled in from reference TRBV5-1 and TRBJ2-3): KAGVTQTPRYLIKTRGQQVTLSCSPISGHRSVSWYQQTPGQGLQFLFEYFSETQRNKGNFPGRFSGRQFSNSRSEMNVSTLELGDSALYLCASSLGLAERTDTQYFGPGTRLTVL.

The chain carries TRBV11-2 and TRBJ2-1, with TRBD2 matching over 7 bases. Trimming at V came to 4 bases and at J to 1 base, leaving 4 bases not matched to a gene. CDR3 length: 15 amino acids. CDR1 is SGHAT and CDR2 is FQNNGV in the germline V gene. The CDR3 reads CASSSWGGSYNEQFF. The CDR3 coding sequence is TGTGCCAGCAGCTCGTGGGGGGGTTCCTACAATGAGCAGTTCTTC.

The V call is TRBV14, the J call TRBJ2-3; 12 bases are a match to TRBD2. Trimming took 2 bases from V and 4 from J; bases not matched to a gene: 1. The CDR3 totals 15 residues. Germline loops: CDR1 SGHDN, CDR2 FVKESK. The CDR3 reads CASSQRTSGADTQYF. CDR3 bases: TGTGCCAGCAGCCAAAGGACTAGCGGGGCAGATACGCAGTATTTT.

This chain joins TRBV28 and TRBJ1-5, with TRBD1 identical over 8 bases. This CDR3 contains 17 residues. J gave up 5 bases and V 6 bases, and 15 bases lay outside the gene matches. Per germline, CDR1 MDHEN and CDR2 SYDVKM. CDR3 amino acids: CASRLETGARWDQPQHF. Written as DNA, the CDR3 is TGTGCCAGCAGGCTGGAGACAGGGGCGAGGTGGGATCAGCCCCAGCATTTT.

A word on this clonotype: Its ends do not fully match the called genes, so a read error is possible. This chain joins TRBV10-2 and TRBJ2-7; unclear D gene. Germline V gene data show CDR1 as WSHSY and CDR2 as SAAADI. This CDR3 is built from 14 residues. DNA of the CDR3: TGCGCCAGCAGTACTTACGGCAGCAGGTACGAGCAGTACTTT. Translated: CASSTYGSRYEQYF.

V is TRBV4-1 and J is TRBJ1-5, with TRBD1 identical over 7 bases. This CDR3 contains 16 residues. Germline V gives CDR1 MGHRA, CDR2 YSYEKL. The junction had 7 bases not matched to a gene; V was cut back by 5 bases and J by 0 bases. This CDR3 reads CASSVSGGGSNQPQHF. CDR3 in DNA: TGCGCCAGCAGCGTCTCAGGGGGAGGTAGCAATCAGCCCCAGCATTTT.

The rearrangement uses TRBV5-4 and TRBJ2-7; weak D call: TRBD2 (5 bases). The CDR3 runs to 14 residues. From germline, CDR1 is SGHNT and CDR2 YYREEE (reference sequence). Between the trimmed V and J ends, which lost 2 bases and 1 base, there was a span of 10 bases. DNA for the CDR3: TGTGCCAGCAGCTTCGGGGATTTATCCTACGAGCAGTACTTC. Its translation is CASSFGDLSYEQYF.

This clonotype was seen more than once but under ten times. The V gene is TRBV29-1, the J gene TRBJ2-3; TRBD1 agrees at 9 bases. CDR1 is SQVTM and CDR2 is ANQGSEA in the germline V gene. The CDR3 consists of 15 residues. Trimming removed 6 bases from V and 4 bases from J; junction bases left unmatched: 11. Written as DNA, the CDR3 is TGCAGCGTCCTTCTGACAGGGGGACAAGCAGATACGCAGTATTTT. Amino acids: CSVLLTGGQADTQYF.

The chain recombines TRBV24-1 with TRBJ2-5; tentatively, D is TRBD1 or TRBD2 (5 bases each). The better agreement between TRBJ2-7 and the DNA end casts doubt on the J call. Germline values: CDR1 KGHDR, CDR2 SFDVKD. The length of the CDR3 is 12 residues. The CDR3 is CATSPGAYEQYF. The CDR3 DNA sequence: TGTGCCACCAGTCCCGGGGCTTACGAGCAGTACTTC.

This clonotype was detected only a few times. The genes are TRBV7-9 and TRBJ2-7; 8 bases align to TRBD1. CDR1 and CDR2 from the germline V gene are SEHNR and FQNEAQ (reference sequence). The CDR3 is 12 residues long. Germline trimming cut 5 bases from V and 5 bases from J; bases unmatched to any gene: 2. The chain's CDR3 is CASSVDRDEQYF. The CDR3 DNA reads TGTGCCAGCAGCGTGGACAGGGACGAGCAGTACTTC.

This clonotype has ten or more counts. The V and J genes are TRBV10-3 and TRBJ2-3; D is unresolved. CDR1 and CDR2 (germline): ENHRY, SYGVKD. The CDR3 spans 17 residues. V was trimmed by 4 bases and J by 1 base, leaving 18 bases between them. The CDR3 sequence: CAISGVSRSRGTDTQYF. CDR3 sequence (DNA): TGTGCCATCAGTGGAGTGTCGAGGTCTCGTGGCACAGATACGCAGTATTTT.

CDR3 bases: TGTGCCAGCAGTCAAAGGGGGTTATATGGCTACACCTTC. Amino acids: CASSQRGLYGYTF. V and J are TRBV12-3 or TRBV12-4 and TRBJ1-2; tentatively, D is TRBD1 (6 bases). The germline V and J ends were trimmed by 5 bases and 5 bases, with 12 bases remaining between them. The CDR3 totals 13 residues.

V and J are TRBV29-1 and TRBJ1-6; 9 bases map to TRBD1. The J segment lost 14 bases and the V segment lost 6 bases, leaving 11 bases of the junction unmatched. This CDR3 has 13 residues. The germline V gene has CDR1 SQVTM and CDR2 ANQGSEA. Here the CDR3 DNA reads TGCAGCGTCCTGACAGGGGGTCTGGGAGCCCTCCACTTT. Translated, it gives CSVLTGGLGALHF.

J is TRBJ2-2 and V is TRBV4-1; D might be TRBD2 (6 bases). V shed 1 base and J shed 5 bases, with 11 bases lying between them. The CDR3 totals 15 residues. Looked up from germline, CDR1 is MGHRA and CDR2 is YSYEKL. CDR3 DNA: TGCGCCAGCAGCCAAGTCGTTGGAGGGACCGGGGAGCTGTTTTTT. Translating gives CASSQVVGGTGELFF.

This clonotype was picked up a small number of times. Germline is not matched at one junction end, which may reflect a read error. The chain combines TRBV2 with TRBJ2-5, with D possibly TRBD2 on 6 matching bases. Per germline, CDR1 SNHLY and CDR2 FYNNEI. This CDR3 contains 13 residues. DNA of the CDR3: TGTGCCGGCAGTGGGGACTACCAAGAGACCCAGTACTTC. It translates to CAGSGDYQETQYF.

Only one count was recorded for this clonotype. J is TRBJ2-4 and V is TRBV6-5; 8 bases are a match to TRBD1. The V gene's germline CDR1 is MNHEY and CDR2 SVGAGI. The CDR3 runs 14 residues. The V and J ends lost 6 bases and 7 bases, in that order; junction bases with no gene match: 8. The CDR3 bases are TGTGCCAGCAGCCGCGGACAGGGCGTGAACATTCAGTACTTC. Encoded protein: CASSRGQGVNIQYF.